These T cell receptor beta chains were read from a single sample in a study of T-cell reconstitution after alpha-beta-depleted transplantation in children. Each CDR3 protein is one row after TCRdb ran MiXCR on the PCR reads. Seen here are around 490,000 distinct CDR3 sequences, approximately 10% observed once, and the top ten hold around 13%. The sample in question was PBMCs, mostly from graft donor cells, obtained 180 days after TCRalphabeta/CD19-depleted stem cell transplant. These receptor sequences come from a female patient aged 2-10 years who had a stem cell transplant for aplastic anemia, so the T cells may come from the graft donor. Both conserved end residues are trimmed from each CDR3. The order of the fields is V gene, clone size, CDR3 protein. Some rows have no size entry. The others give once, few or many, or a class for an expanded clone.

TRBV11-2,few,ASSAGARLGAANTGELF
TRBV19,few,ATLMGNEQF
TRBV19,few,ASSIDGPYGYT
TRBV9,-,ASSVWALAMNTGELF
TRBV5-4,few,ASSKWVQKDNEQF
TRBV27,-,ASRGRQLAGGYNEQF
TRBV6-2/TRBV6-3,few,ASSYVPSGSISDTQY
TRBV12-3/TRBV12-4,many,ASSSGPNTEAF
TRBV20-1,-,SAPSSGSTDTQY
TRBV12-3/TRBV12-4,-,ATHYRTGGYT
TRBV21-1,few,ASSNGTQNTGELF
TRBV20-1,-,SARDLGQHTYEQY
TRBV10-3,-,AISEVSGNNEQF
TRBV7-2,few,ASSPRGRELPEQY
TRBV4-3,-,ASSQDHSGRAYNEQF
TRBV5-6,-,ASSAGQGIETQY
TRBV5-1,many,ASSFPGSTDTQY
TRBV15,-,ATSRDPQGLYNEQF
TRBV21-1,-,ASSKRYNEQF
TRBV4-3,many,ASSQKTTNEQF
TRBV15,-,ATSRGDFTSEQY
TRBV12-3/TRBV12-4,few,ASSEQGLPYRNQPQH
TRBV7-2,-,ASSLGRGMSYEQY
TRBV5-6,few,ASSLGFITGNTIY